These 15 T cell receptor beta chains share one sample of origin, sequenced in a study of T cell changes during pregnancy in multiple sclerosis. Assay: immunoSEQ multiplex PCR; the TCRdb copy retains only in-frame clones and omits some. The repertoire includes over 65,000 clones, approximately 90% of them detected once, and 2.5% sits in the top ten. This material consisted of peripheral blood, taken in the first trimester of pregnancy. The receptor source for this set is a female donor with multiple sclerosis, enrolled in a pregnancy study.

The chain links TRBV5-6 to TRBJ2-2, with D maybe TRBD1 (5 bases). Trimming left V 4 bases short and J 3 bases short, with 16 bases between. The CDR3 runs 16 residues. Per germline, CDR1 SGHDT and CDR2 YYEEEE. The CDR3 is CASSNPTVGYTGELFF. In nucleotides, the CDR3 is TGTGCCAGCAGCAATCCGACAGTGGGATACACCGGGGAGCTGTTTTTT.

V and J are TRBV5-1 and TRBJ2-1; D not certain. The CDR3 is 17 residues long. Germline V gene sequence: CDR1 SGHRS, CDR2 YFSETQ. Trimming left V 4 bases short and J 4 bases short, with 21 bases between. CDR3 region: CASSKTPKGVLYNEQFF. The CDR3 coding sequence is TGCGCCAGCAGCAAAACCCCAAAAGGAGTCCTTTACAATGAGCAGTTCTTC.

The CDR3 protein is CASSSKITGTALAKNIQYF. In DNA form, the CDR3 reads TGTGCCAGCAGCTCCAAAATCACCGGGACAGCCTTAGCCAAAAACATTCAGTACTTC. V is TRBV7-2 and J is TRBJ2-4; 7 positions agree with TRBD1. Per the germline V gene, CDR1 is SGHTA and CDR2 is FQGNSA. This CDR3 is built from 19 residues. V was pared by 4 bases and J by 0 bases, with 15 bases of the junction left unmatched.

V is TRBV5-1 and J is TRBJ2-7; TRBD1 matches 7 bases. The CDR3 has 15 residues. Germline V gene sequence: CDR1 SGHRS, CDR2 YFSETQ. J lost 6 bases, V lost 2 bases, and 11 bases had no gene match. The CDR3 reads CASSFSKTDRVEQYF. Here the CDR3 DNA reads TGCGCCAGCAGCTTCTCCAAAACTGACAGGGTCGAGCAGTACTTC.

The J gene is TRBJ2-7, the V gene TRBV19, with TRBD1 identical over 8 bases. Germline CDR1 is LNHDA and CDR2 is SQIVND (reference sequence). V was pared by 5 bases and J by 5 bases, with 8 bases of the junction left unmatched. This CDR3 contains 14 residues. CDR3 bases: TGTGCCAGTAGTGGCAAAGGACAGGGCCACGAGCAGTACTTC. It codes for CASSGKGQGHEQYF.

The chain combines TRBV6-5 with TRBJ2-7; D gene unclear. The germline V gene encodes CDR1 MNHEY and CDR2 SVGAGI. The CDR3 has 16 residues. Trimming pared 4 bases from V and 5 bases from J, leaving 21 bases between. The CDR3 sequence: CASSFSILRASNEQYF. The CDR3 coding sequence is TGTGCCAGCAGTTTCTCGATTCTGAGAGCTTCCAACGAGCAGTACTTC.

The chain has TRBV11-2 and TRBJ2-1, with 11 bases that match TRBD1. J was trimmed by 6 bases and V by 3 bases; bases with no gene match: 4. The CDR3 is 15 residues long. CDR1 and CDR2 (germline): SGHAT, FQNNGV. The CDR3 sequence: CASSFPGTGGNEQFF. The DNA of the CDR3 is TGTGCCAGCAGCTTTCCAGGGACAGGGGGCAATGAGCAGTTCTTC. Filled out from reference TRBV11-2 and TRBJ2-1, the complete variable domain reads EAGVAQSPRYKIIEKRQSVAFWCNPISGHATLYWYQQILGQGPKLLIQFQNNGVVDDSQLPKDRFSAERLKGVDSTLKIQPAKLEDSAVYLCASSFPGTGGNEQFFGPGTRLTVL.

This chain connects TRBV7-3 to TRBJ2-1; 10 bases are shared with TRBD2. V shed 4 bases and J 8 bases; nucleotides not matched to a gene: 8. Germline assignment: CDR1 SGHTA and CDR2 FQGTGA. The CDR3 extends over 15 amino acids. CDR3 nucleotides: TGTGCCAGCAGCTCGACCGGGACTAGCGCCGATGAGCAGTTCTTC. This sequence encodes CASSSTGTSADEQFF.

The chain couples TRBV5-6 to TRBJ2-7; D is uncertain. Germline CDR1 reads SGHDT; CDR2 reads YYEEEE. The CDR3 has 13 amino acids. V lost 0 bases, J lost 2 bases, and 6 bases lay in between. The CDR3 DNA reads TGTGCCAGCAGCTTGGACAGAGCCTACGAGCAGTACTTC. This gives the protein CASSLDRAYEQYF.

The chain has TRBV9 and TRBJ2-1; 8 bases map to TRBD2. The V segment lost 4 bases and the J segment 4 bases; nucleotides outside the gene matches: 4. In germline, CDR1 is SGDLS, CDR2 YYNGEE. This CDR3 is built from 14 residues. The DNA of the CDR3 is TGTGCCAGCAGCACGAGCGGGGGTTACAATGAGCAGTTCTTC. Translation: CASSTSGGYNEQFF.

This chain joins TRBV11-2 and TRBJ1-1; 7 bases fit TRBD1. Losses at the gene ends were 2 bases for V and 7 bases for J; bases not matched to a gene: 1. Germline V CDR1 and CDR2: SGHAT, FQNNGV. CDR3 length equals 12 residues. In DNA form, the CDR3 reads TGTGCCAGCAGCTTAAGACAGGGTGAAGCTTTCTTT. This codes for CASSLRQGEAFF.

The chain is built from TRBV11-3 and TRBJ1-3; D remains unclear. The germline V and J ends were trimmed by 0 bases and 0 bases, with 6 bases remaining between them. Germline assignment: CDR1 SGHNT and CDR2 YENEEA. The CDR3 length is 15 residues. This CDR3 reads CASSLERISGNTIYF. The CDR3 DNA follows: TGTGCCAGCAGCTTAGAGCGCATCTCTGGAAACACCATATATTTT.

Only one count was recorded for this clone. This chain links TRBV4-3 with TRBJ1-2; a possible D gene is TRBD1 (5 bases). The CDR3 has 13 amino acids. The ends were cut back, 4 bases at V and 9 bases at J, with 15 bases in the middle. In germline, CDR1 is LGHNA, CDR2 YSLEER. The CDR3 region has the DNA TGCGCCAGCAGCCCGGGCGCAGGGCGTCGCTACACCTTC. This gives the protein CASSPGAGRRYTF.

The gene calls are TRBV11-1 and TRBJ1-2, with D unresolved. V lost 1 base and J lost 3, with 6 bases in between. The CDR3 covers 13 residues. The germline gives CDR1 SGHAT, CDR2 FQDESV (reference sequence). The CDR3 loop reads CASSLDTDYGYTF. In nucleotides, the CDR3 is TGTGCCAGCAGCTTAGACACAGACTATGGCTACACCTTC.

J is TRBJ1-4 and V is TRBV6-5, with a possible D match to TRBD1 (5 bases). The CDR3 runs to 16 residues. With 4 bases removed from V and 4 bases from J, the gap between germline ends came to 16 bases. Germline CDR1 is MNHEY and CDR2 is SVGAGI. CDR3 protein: CASSSYGGSGNEKLFF. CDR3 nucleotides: TGTGCCAGCAGTTCCTATGGGGGGTCCGGTAATGAAAAACTGTTTTTT.